This TCR beta chain was found in a study of blood T cell repertoires in COVID-19. Study at large: Sources were T cells, B-cell-depleted T cells, or PBMCs; the material itself was cDNA or gDNA.

J was trimmed by 4 bases and V by 6 bases; bases with no gene match: 9. Germline lookup yields CDR1 SNHLY and CDR2 FYNNEI. The CDR3 is 15 amino acids. The assay was immunoSEQ multiplex PCR, and TCRdb's table has in-frame clones only and misses some. Here the sample spans about 230,000 clones, around 80% being singletons. Sequencing used peripheral blood. V and J are TRBV2 and TRBJ1-5; 7 positions agree with TRBD1. This receptor was obtained from a man aged 35-49 years who had recovered from COVID-19. The CDR3 region is CASRTYRGANQPQHF. CDR3 DNA: TGTGCCAGCAGAACCTACAGGGGCGCAAATCAGCCCCAGCATTTT.